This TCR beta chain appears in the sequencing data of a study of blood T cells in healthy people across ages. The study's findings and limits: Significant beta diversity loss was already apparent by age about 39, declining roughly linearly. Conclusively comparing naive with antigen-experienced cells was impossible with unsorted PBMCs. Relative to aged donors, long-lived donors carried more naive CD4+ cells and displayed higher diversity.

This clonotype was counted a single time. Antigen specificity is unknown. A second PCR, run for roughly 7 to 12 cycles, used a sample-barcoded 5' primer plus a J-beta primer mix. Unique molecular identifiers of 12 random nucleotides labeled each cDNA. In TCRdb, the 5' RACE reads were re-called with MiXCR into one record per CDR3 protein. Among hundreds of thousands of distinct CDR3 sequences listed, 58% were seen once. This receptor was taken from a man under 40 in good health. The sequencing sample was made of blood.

Written as DNA, the CDR3 is TGTGCCAGCTTAAGGGGGCGCGGGGAGACCCAGTACTTC. Its translation is CASLRGRGETQYF. The rearrangement uses TRBV28 and TRBJ2-5; 7 bases map to TRBD1. J was trimmed by 5 bases and V by 8 bases; bases with no gene match: 8. CDR3 size: 13 residues. Germline V gene data show CDR1 as MDHEN and CDR2 as SYDVKM. Variable domain in full (rest from reference TRBV28 and TRBJ2-5): DVKVTQSSRYLVKRTGEKVFLECVQDMDHENMFWYRQDPGLGLRLIYFSYDVKMKEKGDIPEGYSVSREKKERFSLILESASTNQTSMYLCASLRGRGETQYFGPGTRLLVL.